Listed below are T cell receptor beta chains from one sample, sequenced in a study of T cell responses to AZD1222 COVID-19 vaccine. TCRdb's table, derived via immunoSEQ multiplex PCR, lists solely in-frame clones and lacks some. The sample consists of approximately 160,000 clones, around 93% of them appearing once. Sequenced material: peripheral blood, taken on day 0 of AZD1222 vaccination. The receptors derive from an adult in good health. CDR3s include the opening cysteine and the closing phenylalanine or tryptophan. The order of the fields is J gene, D gene, V gene, CDR3 protein, CDR3 DNA. D genes are given only for firm matches.

TRBJ2-1	TRBD2	TRBV7-9	CASSLAVSGNSYNEQFF	TGTGCCAGCAGCTTAGCGGTCAGCGGGAATTCCTACAATGAGCAGTTCTTC
TRBJ1-5	.	TRBV24-1	CATSDEYSNQPQHF	TGTGCCACCAGTGACGAATATAGCAATCAGCCCCAGCATTTT
TRBJ1-6	.	TRBV23-1	CASSQSRRVRNSPLHF	TGCGCCAGCAGTCAATCGCGACGGGTTCGTAATTCACCCCTCCACTTT
TRBJ1-4	TRBD1	TRBV19	CASSIAQGANEKLFF	TGTGCCAGTAGTATAGCTCAGGGGGCGAATGAAAAACTGTTTTTT
TRBJ2-1	TRBD2	TRBV2	CASRGWTSGYNEQFF	TGTGCCAGCAGGGGGTGGACTAGCGGCTACAATGAGCAGTTCTTC
TRBJ1-6	.	TRBV2	CASSWPGGLDSPLHF	TGTGCCAGCAGTTGGCCGGGGGGGCTTGATTCACCCCTCCACTTT
TRBJ1-3	.	TRBV7-8	CASSLGDRNSGNTIYF	TGTGCCAGCAGCTTGGGGGACCGAAACTCTGGAAACACCATATATTTT
TRBJ1-1	.	TRBV18	CASSPSSNTEAFF	TGTGCCAGCTCACCCTCCAGCAACACTGAAGCTTTCTTT
TRBJ1-2	TRBD1	TRBV28	CASRGLGQGGYGYTF	TGTGCCAGCAGGGGCCTAGGACAGGGTGGCTATGGCTACACCTTC
TRBJ2-3	.	TRBV19	CASSIDPQRDIADTQYF	TGTGCCAGTAGTATAGATCCCCAGCGGGACATAGCAGATACGCAGTATTTT
TRBJ2-1	TRBD2	TRBV9	CASSPGSGLAGVEQFF	TGTGCCAGCAGCCCGGGGTCGGGACTAGCGGGAGTTGAGCAGTTCTTC
TRBJ2-7	TRBD1	TRBV28	CASSQGGQGRHEQYF	TGTGCCAGCAGTCAAGGCGGACAGGGAAGGCACGAGCAGTACTTC
TRBJ1-1	TRBD1	TRBV10-2	CASSLQGATEAFF	TGCGCCAGCAGTTTACAGGGGGCCACTGAAGCTTTCTTT
TRBJ1-1	.	TRBV6-5	CASSYSGHLNTEAFF	TGTGCCAGCAGTTACTCGGGGCATCTGAACACTGAAGCTTTCTTT
TRBJ2-5	TRBD2	TRBV2	CASRETSAQETQYF	TGTGCCAGCAGGGAGACTAGCGCTCAAGAGACCCAGTACTTC
TRBJ2-1	.	TRBV11-3	CASSLGGHEQFF	TGTGCCAGCAGCTTAGGGGGGCATGAGCAGTTCTTC
TRBJ1-1	.	TRBV3-1/TRBV3-2	CASSVTGFEAFF	TGTGCCAGCAGCGTGACAGGCTTTGAAGCTTTCTTT